This passage covers 13 T cell receptor beta chains from one sample sequenced in a study of blood T cell repertoires in COVID-19. Method: immunoSEQ multiplex PCR; TCRdb's copy keeps in-frame clones and lacks some. The repertoire has 75,000 to 100,000 clones, about nine tenths of them found once; the top ten carry roughly 4.5%. Sequencing was performed on peripheral blood. The receptors were sampled from a woman of 80 years or more with acute or convalescent COVID-19.

The chain employs TRBV3-1 (or the pseudogene TRBV3-2) and TRBJ2-3; D gene unclear. CDR3 length equals 17 residues. Trimming took 4 bases from V and 0 from J, leaving 17 bases between them. Germline lookup yields CDR1 LGHDT and CDR2 YNNKEL (reference sequence). CDR3 coding DNA: TGTGCCAGCAGCCGGTCCGTGGCGGATACTAGCACAGATACGCAGTATTTT. Protein product: CASSRSVADTSTDTQYF.

The gene calls are TRBV19 and TRBJ2-7; the match to TRBD2 covers 12 bases. With 4 bases clipped from V and 4 bases from J, the junction kept 2 bases outside the gene matches. The CDR3 is made up of 14 amino acids. Germline loops: CDR1 LNHDA, CDR2 SQIVND (reference sequence). The CDR3 loop reads CASSRGLAGYEQYF. For the CDR3, the DNA is TGTGCCAGTAGTAGAGGACTAGCGGGGTACGAGCAGTACTTC.

This sequence joins TRBV10-3 and TRBJ1-1, with a possible D match to TRBD1 (6 bases). The ends were cut back, 2 bases at V and 5 bases at J, with 18 bases in the middle. The CDR3 consists of 16 residues. CDR1 ENHRY and CDR2 SYGVKD come from the germline V gene. The CDR3 coding sequence is TGTGCCATCAGTGAGCCTAGGGGGGGGATGTTAACTGAAGCTTTCTTT. Its protein product is CAISEPRGGMLTEAFF.

This clone appeared a single time. For the CDR3, the DNA is TGTGCCAGCAGTTACTCGAAATGGGGGCTCGGAAACACCATATATTTT. It translates to CASSYSKWGLGNTIYF. The chain combines TRBV6-5 with TRBJ1-3; D is perhaps TRBD1 (6 bases). The CDR3 extends over 16 amino acids. Trimming took off 0 bases at V and 4 bases at J, with 13 bases between the two ends. CDR1 MNHEY and CDR2 SVGAGI come from the germline V gene.

The chain uses TRBV5-4 and TRBJ1-3; D is undetermined. CDR3 length equals 16 residues. Between the trimmed V and J ends, which lost 1 base and 0 bases, there was a span of 11 bases. Germline CDR1 SGHNT, CDR2 YYREEE (reference sequence). Here the CDR3 reads CASSLSGDISGNTIYF. The CDR3 nucleotides are TGTGCCAGCAGCTTGTCGGGAGACATCTCTGGAAACACCATATATTTT. The variable domain in full, with the rest retrieved from reference TRBV5-4 and TRBJ1-3, is ETGVTQSPTHLIKTRGQQVTLRCSSQSGHNTVSWYQQALGQGPQFIFQYYREEENGRGNFPPRFSGLQFPNYSSELNVNALELDDSALYLCASSLSGDISGNTIYFGEGSWLTVV.

This chain links TRBV5-1 with TRBJ1-1; maybe TRBD1 (5 bases). CDR1 is SGHRS, CDR2 YFSETQ, per germline. The V end lost 5 bases, the J end lost 4 bases, and 15 bases lay between the germline ends. There are 14 residues in the CDR3. The CDR3 protein is CASRIRDSATEAFF. CDR3 in DNA: TGCGCCAGCAGGATAAGGGACTCCGCCACTGAAGCTTTCTTT. The full variable domain, completed using reference TRBV5-1 and TRBJ1-1, is KAGVTQTPRYLIKTRGQQVTLSCSPISGHRSVSWYQQTPGQGLQFLFEYFSETQRNKGNFPGRFSGRQFSNSRSEMNVSTLELGDSALYLCASRIRDSATEAFFGQGTRLTVV.

The chain couples TRBV27 to TRBJ2-3; 8 nucleotides match TRBD1. V lost 4 bases, J lost 0 bases, and 0 bases stayed unmatched. Germline V gives CDR1 MNHEY, CDR2 SMNVEV (reference sequence). This CDR3 region has 14 residues. CDR3 nucleotide sequence: TGTGCCAGCAGTTGGACAGGGAGCACAGATACGCAGTATTTT. The encoded protein is CASSWTGSTDTQYF.

The chain combines TRBV3-1 (or the pseudogene TRBV3-2) with TRBJ2-7; D possibly corresponds to TRBD1 (5 bases). The length of the CDR3 is 14 residues. CDR1 and CDR2 from the germline V gene are LGHDT and YNNKEL (reference sequence). V lost 0 bases to trimming and J lost 6 bases, with 12 bases between them. CDR3 sequence reads: CASSQDRQGFEQYF. The DNA of the CDR3 is TGTGCCAGCAGCCAAGATCGCCAGGGCTTCGAGCAGTACTTC.

The V and J genes are TRBV5-1 and TRBJ2-3; possible D gene TRBD2, 5 bases. The V gene's germline CDR1 is SGHRS and CDR2 YFSETQ. Trimming stripped 4 bases from V and 4 bases from J, with 22 bases between. CDR3 length equals 17 residues. The CDR3 bases are TGCGCCAGCAGCCTTGGACTTTCCCCAACTCGCCCAGATACGCAGTATTTT. This gives the protein CASSLGLSPTRPDTQYF.

The chain couples TRBV7-9 to TRBJ1-1, with D hard to call. This CDR3 spans 9 amino acids. Germline V gene data show CDR1 as SEHNR and CDR2 as FQNEAQ (reference sequence). V shed 8 bases and J shed 7 bases, with 5 bases lying between them. The CDR3 region is CASGGEAFF. The CDR3 DNA reads as TGTGCCAGCGGAGGTGAAGCTTTCTTT.

This clone was seen only once. This chain links TRBV19 with TRBJ1-2; D remains unclear. Trimming shortened V by 8 bases and J by 3 bases, and 22 bases separated the two germline ends. Germline V CDR1 and CDR2: LNHDA, SQIVND (reference sequence). The CDR3 length is 16 residues. CDR3 nucleotide sequence: TGTGCCAGTTATACCGGGCAGGTCTCGGGGTACTATGGCTACACCTTC. This gives the protein CASYTGQVSGYYGYTF.

This clone was seen once. The gene calls are TRBV21-1 and TRBJ1-5; TRBD1 is the table's D call and was not checked against the DNA. TRBV21-1 is listed as a pseudogene. The CDR3 is 16 amino acids. In DNA, the CDR3 is TGTGCCAGCAGCAATCCGGGACAGGGGATTAATCAGCCCCAGCATTTT. Encoded protein: CASSNPGQGINQPQHF.

There are a few counts of this clone. This CDR3 is also generated by other DNA sequences in the sample. The chain carries TRBV19 and TRBJ1-2; D gene ambiguous. CDR1 is LNHDA, CDR2 SQIVND, per germline (reference sequence). Deletions cut 0 bases from V and 0 bases from J, with 5 bases between. The CDR3 is 14 residues long. DNA for the CDR3: TGTGCCAGTAGTATAGACGGGGCTAACTATGGCTACACCTTC. Translated: CASSIDGANYGYTF.